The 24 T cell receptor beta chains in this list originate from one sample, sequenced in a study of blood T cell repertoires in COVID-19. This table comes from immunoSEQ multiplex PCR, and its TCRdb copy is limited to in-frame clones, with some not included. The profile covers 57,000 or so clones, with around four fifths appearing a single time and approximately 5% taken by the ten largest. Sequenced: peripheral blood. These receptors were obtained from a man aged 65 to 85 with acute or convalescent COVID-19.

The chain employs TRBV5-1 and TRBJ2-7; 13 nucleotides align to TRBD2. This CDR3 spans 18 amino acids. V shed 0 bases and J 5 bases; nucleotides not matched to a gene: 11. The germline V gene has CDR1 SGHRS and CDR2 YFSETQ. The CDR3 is CASSLALGTSGEADEQYF. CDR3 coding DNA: TGCGCCAGCAGCTTGGCCCTCGGGACTAGCGGGGAAGCCGACGAGCAGTACTTC.

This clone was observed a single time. CDR3 region: CASSEGAGDDEQYF. CDR3 bases: TGTGCCAGCAGCGAGGGGGCAGGGGATGACGAGCAGTACTTC. The chain carries TRBV7-8 and TRBJ2-7; 7 bases fit TRBD1. Germline CDR1 SGHVS, CDR2 FQNEAQ. The J segment lost 5 bases and the V segment lost 5 bases, leaving 9 bases of the junction unmatched. The CDR3 has 14 residues.

The CDR3 region is CASSEGEGSYNSPLHF. CDR3 nucleotides: TGTGCCAGCAGTGAAGGTGAGGGCTCCTATAATTCACCCCTCCACTTT. The gene calls are TRBV6-1 and TRBJ1-6, with D unresolved. V lost 1 base and J 0 bases, leaving 7 bases between the germline ends. The CDR3 consists of 16 residues. The germline V gene encodes CDR1 MNHNS and CDR2 SASEGT.

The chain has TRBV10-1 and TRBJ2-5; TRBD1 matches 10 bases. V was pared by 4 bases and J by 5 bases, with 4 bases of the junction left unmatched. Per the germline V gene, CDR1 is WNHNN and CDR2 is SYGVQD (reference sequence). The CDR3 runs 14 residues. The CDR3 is CASSVTGGTETQYF. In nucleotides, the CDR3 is TGCGCCAGCAGTGTGACAGGGGGCACGGAGACCCAGTACTTC.

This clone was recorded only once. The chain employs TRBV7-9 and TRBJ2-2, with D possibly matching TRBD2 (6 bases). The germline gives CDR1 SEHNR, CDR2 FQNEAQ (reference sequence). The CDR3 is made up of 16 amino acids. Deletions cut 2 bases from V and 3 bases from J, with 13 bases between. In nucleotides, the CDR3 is TGTGCCAGCAGCTTAATGGGGGGTTCGTACACCGGGGAGCTGTTTTTT. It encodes CASSLMGGSYTGELFF.

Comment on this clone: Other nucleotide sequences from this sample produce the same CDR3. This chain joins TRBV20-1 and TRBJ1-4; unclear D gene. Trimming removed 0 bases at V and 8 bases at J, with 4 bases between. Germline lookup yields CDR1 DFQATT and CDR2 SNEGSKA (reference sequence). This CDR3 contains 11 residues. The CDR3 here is CSARDREKLFF. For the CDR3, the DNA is TGCAGTGCTAGAGATCGGGAAAAACTGTTTTTT.

CDR3: CASSPGQSPTGELFF. The DNA of the CDR3 is TGTGCCAGCTCACCGGGACAGTCTCCCACCGGGGAGCTGTTTTTT. V usage is TRBV18 and J usage is TRBJ2-2, with TRBD1 matching 7 bases. CDR1 is KGHSH and CDR2 is LQKENI in the germline V gene. The CDR3 length is 15 residues. J was trimmed by 4 bases and V by 3 bases; bases with no gene match: 5.

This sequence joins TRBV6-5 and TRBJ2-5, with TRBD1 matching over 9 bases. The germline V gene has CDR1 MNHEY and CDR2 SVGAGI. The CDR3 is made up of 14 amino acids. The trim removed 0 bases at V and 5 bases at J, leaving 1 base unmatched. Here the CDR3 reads CASSYSTGGETQYF. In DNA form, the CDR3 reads TGTGCCAGCAGTTACTCGACAGGGGGGGAGACCCAGTACTTC.

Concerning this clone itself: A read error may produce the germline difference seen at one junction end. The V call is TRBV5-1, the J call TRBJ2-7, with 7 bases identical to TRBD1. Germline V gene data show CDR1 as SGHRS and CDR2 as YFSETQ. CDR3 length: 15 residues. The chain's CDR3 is CASSPQGQRSHEQYF. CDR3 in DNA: TGCGCCAGCAGCCCCCAGGGACAGCGCTCCCACGAGCAGTACTTC.

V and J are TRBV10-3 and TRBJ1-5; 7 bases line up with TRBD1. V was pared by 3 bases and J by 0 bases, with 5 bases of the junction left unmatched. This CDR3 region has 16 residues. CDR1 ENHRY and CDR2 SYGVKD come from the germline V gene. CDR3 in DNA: TGTGCCATCAGTGATCCACAGGGGTATAGCAATCAGCCCCAGCATTTT. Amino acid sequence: CAISDPQGYSNQPQHF.

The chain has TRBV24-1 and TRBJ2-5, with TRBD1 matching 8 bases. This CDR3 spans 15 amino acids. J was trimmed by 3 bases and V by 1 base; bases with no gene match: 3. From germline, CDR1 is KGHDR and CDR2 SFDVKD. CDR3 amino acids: CATSDFRQGKETQYF. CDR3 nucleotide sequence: TGTGCCACCAGTGATTTCCGACAGGGGAAAGAGACCCAGTACTTC.

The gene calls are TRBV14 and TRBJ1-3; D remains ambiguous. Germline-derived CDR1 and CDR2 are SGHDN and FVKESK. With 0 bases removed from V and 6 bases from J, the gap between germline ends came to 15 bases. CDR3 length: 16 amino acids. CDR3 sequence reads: CASSQDGRRRLNTIYF. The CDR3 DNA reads TGTGCCAGCAGCCAAGACGGCCGACGACGACTAAACACCATATATTTT.

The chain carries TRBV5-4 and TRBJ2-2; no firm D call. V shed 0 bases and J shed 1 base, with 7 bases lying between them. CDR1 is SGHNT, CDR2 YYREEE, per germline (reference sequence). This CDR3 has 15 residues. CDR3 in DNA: TGTGCCAGCAGCTTGGCGTCGGGGAACACCGGGGAGCTGTTTTTT. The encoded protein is CASSLASGNTGELFF.

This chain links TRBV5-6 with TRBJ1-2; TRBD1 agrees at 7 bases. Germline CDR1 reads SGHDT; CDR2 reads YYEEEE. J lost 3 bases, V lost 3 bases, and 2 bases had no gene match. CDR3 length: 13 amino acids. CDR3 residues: CASSYDRDYGYTF. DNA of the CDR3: TGTGCCAGCAGCTACGACAGGGACTATGGCTACACCTTC.

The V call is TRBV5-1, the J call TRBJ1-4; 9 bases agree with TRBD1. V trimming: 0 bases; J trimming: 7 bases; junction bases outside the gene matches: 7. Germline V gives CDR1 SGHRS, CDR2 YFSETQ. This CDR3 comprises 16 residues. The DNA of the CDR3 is TGCGCCAGCAGCTTGGGCCAACAGGGGGCCGGTGAAAAACTGTTTTTT. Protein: CASSLGQQGAGEKLFF.

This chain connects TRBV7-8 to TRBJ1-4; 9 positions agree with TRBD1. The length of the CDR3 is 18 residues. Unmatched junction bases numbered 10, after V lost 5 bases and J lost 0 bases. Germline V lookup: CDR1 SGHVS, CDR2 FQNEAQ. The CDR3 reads CASSPFGDRDSTNEKLFF. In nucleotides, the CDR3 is TGTGCCAGCAGCCCGTTTGGGGACAGGGATTCAACTAATGAAAAACTGTTTTTT.

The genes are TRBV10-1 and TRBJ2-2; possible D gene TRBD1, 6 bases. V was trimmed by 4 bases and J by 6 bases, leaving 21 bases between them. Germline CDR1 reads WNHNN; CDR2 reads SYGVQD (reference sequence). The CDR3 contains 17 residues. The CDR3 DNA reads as TGCGCCAGCAGTGGCAGGGCGACCGTCCAGGGGCCCGGGGAGCTGTTTTTT. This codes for CASSGRATVQGPGELFF.

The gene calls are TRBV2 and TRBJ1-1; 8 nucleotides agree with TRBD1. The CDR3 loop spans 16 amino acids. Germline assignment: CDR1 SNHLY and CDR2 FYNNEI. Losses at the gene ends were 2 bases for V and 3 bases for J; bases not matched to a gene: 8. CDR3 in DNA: TGTGCCAGCAGTGAAATCATGGACAGGGATTACACTGAAGCTTTCTTT. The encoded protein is CASSEIMDRDYTEAFF.

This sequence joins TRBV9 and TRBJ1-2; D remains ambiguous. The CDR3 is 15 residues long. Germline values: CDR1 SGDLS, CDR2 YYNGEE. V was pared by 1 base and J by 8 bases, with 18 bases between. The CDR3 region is CASSVNSLPLTGYTF. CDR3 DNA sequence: TGTGCCAGCAGCGTAAACAGCCTCCCCTTAACCGGCTACACCTTC.

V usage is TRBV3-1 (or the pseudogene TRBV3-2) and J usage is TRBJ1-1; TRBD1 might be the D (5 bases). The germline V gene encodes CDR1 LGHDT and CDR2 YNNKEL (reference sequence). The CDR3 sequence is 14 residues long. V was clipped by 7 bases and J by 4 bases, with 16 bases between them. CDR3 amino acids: CASTELGQGTEAFF. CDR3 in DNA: TGTGCCAGCACCGAACTCGGGCAGGGCACTGAAGCTTTCTTT.

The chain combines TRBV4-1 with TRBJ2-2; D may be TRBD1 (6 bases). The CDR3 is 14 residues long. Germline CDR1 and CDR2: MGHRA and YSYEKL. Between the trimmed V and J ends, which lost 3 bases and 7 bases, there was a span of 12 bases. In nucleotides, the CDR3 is TGCGCCAGCAGCCAGCGGACAGTCGACGGGGAGCTGTTTTTT. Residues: CASSQRTVDGELFF.

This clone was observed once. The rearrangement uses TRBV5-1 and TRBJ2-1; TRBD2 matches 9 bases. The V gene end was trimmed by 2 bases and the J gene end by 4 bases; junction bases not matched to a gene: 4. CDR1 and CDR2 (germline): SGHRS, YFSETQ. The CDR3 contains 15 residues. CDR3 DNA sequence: TGCGCCAGCAGCTTTGCGGGGGGGCAGTACAATGAGCAGTTCTTC. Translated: CASSFAGGQYNEQFF.

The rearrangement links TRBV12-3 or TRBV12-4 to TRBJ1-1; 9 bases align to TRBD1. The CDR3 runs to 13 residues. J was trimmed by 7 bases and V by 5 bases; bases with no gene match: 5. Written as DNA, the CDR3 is TGTGCCAGCAGTACGGGACAGGGACTTGAAGCTTTCTTT. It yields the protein CASSTGQGLEAFF.

The CDR3 bases are TGTGCCAGCAGCGTAGGCGGGAGGAACACTGAAGCTTTCTTT. As protein: CASSVGGRNTEAFF. This chain connects TRBV9 to TRBJ1-1, with D unresolved. Germline CDR1 and CDR2: SGDLS and YYNGEE. The CDR3 is made up of 14 amino acids. Deletions cut 0 bases from V and 1 base from J, with 7 bases between.